This TCR beta chain derives from a study of identical twins. The study's findings and limits: Insertion counts were lower in abundant cord blood beta clonotypes, a trend that memory repertoires did not show. Within monozygotic twins, out-of-frame TCR alpha sharing was underestimated by the models.

From germline, CDR1 is DFQATT and CDR2 SNEGSKA (reference sequence). The CDR3 is 18 residues long. J gave up 0 bases and V 6 bases, and 10 bases lay outside the gene matches. This clonotype was picked up a small number of times. Its matching antigen is unknown. Unique molecular identifiers were present on the cDNA, which also gained a universal primer site by template switching. One entry per CDR3 protein, called by TCRdb with MiXCR from the 5' RACE reads. The sample consists of approximately 470,000 distinct CDR3 sequences, 12% to 15% of them appearing once. These records were also assigned to another study, of yellow fever vaccine responses in identical twins. This second study says: Reportedly, twins showed a vaccine T cell response that looked partly convergent and partly personalized.

Sample: CD4+ T cells sorted from blood. The chain is built from TRBV20-1 and TRBJ2-1; 14 bases are shared with TRBD2. The clonotype was recovered from a woman under 30 in good health. This chain's CDR3 is CSASGTSGSWGSYNEQFF. CDR3 DNA: TGCAGTGCCTCCGGGACTAGCGGGAGTTGGGGCTCCTACAATGAGCAGTTCTTC.